This T cell receptor beta chain was sequenced for a study of blood T cells in healthy people across ages (dated by TCRdb to between 2015 and 2017). Study-level background: In model experiments, template switching captured about one uniquely barcoded TCR beta cDNA molecule for every two T cells. The donors were divided into four age groups: young (average roughly 15 years), middle-aged (under 40), aged (about 60) and long-lived (more than 75). Using the same blood draw, the study looked at two additional independent replicas of 1 million unique cDNA reads for two donors, one aged 18 to 30 and the other aged 80 or older. The study measured age-related changes in TCR beta repertoire diversity using deep sequencing normalized with unique cDNA molecular identifiers. To avoid experimental bias, donors of different ages were spread randomly across the sequencing lanes.

For this clonotype: There is no known antigen for this receptor. One base away there is no much larger clone; base qualities are not given.

Donors were 39 systemically healthy Caucasian individuals from Russia aged 6 to 90 years. Each donor gave about 9.8 milliliters of peripheral blood, drawn into EDTA-treated Vacutainer tubes. Ficoll-Paque density-gradient centrifugation was used to isolate PBMCs, with at least 7 million per sample. Trizol reagent was used to extract total RNA from PBMCs, with at least 6 micrograms per sample. Naive CD45RAhigh/CD27high T cell percentages were measured by flow cytometry on a PBMC aliquot from every donor. Receptor amplification or capture employed 5' RACE. TCRdb records Illumina HiSeq 2500 as the sequencer. The second PCR ran for about 7 to 11 cycles and used a J-beta primer mix along with a sample-barcoded 5' primer. A template-switch 5' adaptor carrying 12 random nucleotides introduced a unique molecular identifier onto each TCR beta cDNA molecule. At least 2.5 million CDR3-containing paired-end reads were obtained from each sample. The Mint cDNA synthesis kit, primed by a TRBC-specific oligonucleotide, was used to synthesize first-strand cDNA from all RNA. All cDNA was treated with uracil-DNA glycosylase and then went through a first 18-cycle PCR with the universal primers M1SS and BC2_uni_R. In the original analysis: For normalization, 1 million high-quality reads, each with a distinct molecular identifier, were randomly selected from each sample. Reads with shared molecular identifiers were discarded instead of being binned into consensus sequences. CDR3 identification, clonotype clustering and error correction used MiTCR with a Q25 quality threshold and the strictest error-elimination algorithm. A nonparametric unseen species model with Euler transformation was used to estimate a lower bound on total TCR beta diversity. TCRdb reprocessed the public reads (quality trimming at Q25 with fastp, clone calling with MiXCR) and kept in-frame beta chains. Entries that share a CDR3 protein sequence are merged under the most common genes and DNA. The V and J calls here are based on TCRdb, not the publication. This sample holds about 1.4 million distinct CDR3 sequences; 45% to 70% were observed only once. The ten largest clones add up to over 5% of the sample.

V is cut by 4 bases and J by 7 bases, and the space between the germline ends is 11 bases. CDR1 and CDR2 are drawn from the germline V gene (reference sequence): SEHNR, FQNEAQ. The CDR3 covers 12 residues, taking in both the cysteine and the phenylalanine. Only CDR3 DNA is held: 36 bases, read in frame from base 1. General conclusions and limits of the study: Observed TCR beta diversity correlated strongly with the percentage of naive T cells measured by flow cytometry. Bulk unsorted PBMC profiling prevented conclusive comparison of naive and antigen-experienced compartments. As age increased, observed TCR beta diversity per million T cells dropped in a roughly linear way, and a significant reduction was already evident by age 40. Because the CMV infection status of the donors was unknown, age-related changes in expanded clonotypes may potentially have been confounded. Compared with the aged group, more naive CD4+ T cells, fewer expanded clones and increased TCR diversity were shown by the long-lived group, suggesting age selection. Estimates of total diversity based on one million sequenced T cells were regarded as lower bounds and as underestimates.

This clonotype was obtained from a man aged 18 to 35 in good health. The V and J segments used are TRBV7-9 and TRBJ2-7; the D gene assignment is ambiguous. The sample taken for sequencing was blood. CDR3 reads: CASSSWNHEQYF. The DNA sequence is TGTGCCAGCAGCTCTTGGAATCATGAGCAGTACTTC. Joined to the reference TRBV7-9 and TRBJ2-7 proteins, this CDR3 gives the full variable domain: DTGVSQNPRHKITKRGQNVTFRCDPISEHNRLYWYRQTLGQGPEFLTYFQNEAQLEKSRLLSDRFSAERPKGSFSTLEIQRTEQGDSAMYLCASSSWNHEQYFGPGTRLTVT.